This TCR beta chain was sequenced during a study of blood T cell repertoires in COVID-19. About the research overall: The origin of the acute and convalescent COVID-19 samples was the United States, Italy and Spain. Sample material is recorded as cDNA or gDNA derived from T cells, B-cell-depleted T cells, or PBMCs.

The CDR3 contains 13 residues. Germline CDR1 reads SGHRS; CDR2 reads YFSETQ. V lost 0 bases, J lost 5 bases, and 7 bases lay in between. This clone was counted a single time. Per the original methods: Amplification of reference gene primers was used by the study to estimate nucleated cell counts. The table came from immunoSEQ multiplex PCR; TCRdb's copy has only in-frame clones and leaves some out. V and J calls and clone size are those listed in that table; D and trimming were worked out from the DNA. The data show under 250,000 clones, around 82% seen once. V gene TRBV5-1 combines with J gene TRBJ2-3; no reliable D call. This TCR came from a woman aged 25 to 45 who had recovered from COVID-19. Sequenced sample: peripheral blood. The CDR3 reads CASSLGGRDTQYF. CDR3 sequence (DNA): TGCGCCAGCAGCTTGGGCGGTAGAGATACGCAGTATTTT.